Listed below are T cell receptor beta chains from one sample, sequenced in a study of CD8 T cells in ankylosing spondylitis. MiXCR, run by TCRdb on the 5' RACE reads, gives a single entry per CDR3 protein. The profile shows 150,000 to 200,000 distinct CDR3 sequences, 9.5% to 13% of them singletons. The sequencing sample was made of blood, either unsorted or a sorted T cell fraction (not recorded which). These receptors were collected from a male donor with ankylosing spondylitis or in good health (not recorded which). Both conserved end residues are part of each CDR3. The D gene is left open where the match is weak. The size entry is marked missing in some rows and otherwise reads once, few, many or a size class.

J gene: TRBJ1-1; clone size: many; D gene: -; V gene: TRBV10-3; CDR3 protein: CAISERRGDTEAFF; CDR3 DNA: TGTGCCATCAGTGAGCGACGAGGGGACACTGAAGCTTTCTTT
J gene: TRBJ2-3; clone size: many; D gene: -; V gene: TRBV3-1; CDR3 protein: CASSQDSRAWGPDTQYF; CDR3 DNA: TGTGCCAGCAGCCAAGATTCTCGGGCATGGGGCCCAGATACGCAGTATTTT
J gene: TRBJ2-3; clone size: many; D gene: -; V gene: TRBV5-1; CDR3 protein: CASSNGGGILTDTQYF; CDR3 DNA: TGCGCCAGCAGCAACGGGGGCGGGATACTTACAGATACGCAGTATTTT
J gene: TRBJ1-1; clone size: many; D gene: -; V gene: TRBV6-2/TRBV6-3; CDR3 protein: CASRRDSEAFF; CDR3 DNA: TGTGCCAGCAGGAGGGACTCCGAAGCTTTCTTT
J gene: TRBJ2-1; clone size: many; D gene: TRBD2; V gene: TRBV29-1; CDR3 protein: CSARLAGSNEQFF; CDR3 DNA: TGCAGCGCCCGACTAGCGGGGAGCAATGAGCAGTTCTTC
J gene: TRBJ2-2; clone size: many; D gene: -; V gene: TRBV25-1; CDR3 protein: CASRTTYSNTGELFF; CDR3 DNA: TGTGCCAGCCGAACGACATACTCGAACACCGGGGAGCTGTTTTTT
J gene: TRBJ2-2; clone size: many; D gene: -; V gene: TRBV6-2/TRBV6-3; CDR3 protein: CATATNTGELFF; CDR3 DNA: TGTGCCACCGCGACGAACACCGGGGAGCTGTTTTTT
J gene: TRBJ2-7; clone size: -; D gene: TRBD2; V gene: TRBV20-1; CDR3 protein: CSAGSRGIYYEQYF; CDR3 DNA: TGCAGTGCTGGCTCGCGGGGGATCTACTACGAGCAGTACTTC
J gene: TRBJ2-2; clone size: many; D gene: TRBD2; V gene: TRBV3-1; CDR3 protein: CASSLGLAGVSAGELFF; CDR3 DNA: TGTGCCAGCAGCCTTGGACTAGCGGGAGTTTCAGCCGGGGAGCTGTTTTTT
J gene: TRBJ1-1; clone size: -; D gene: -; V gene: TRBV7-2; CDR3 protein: CASILAGSMNTEAFF; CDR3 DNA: TGTGCCAGCATCCTAGCAGGAAGTATGAACACTGAAGCTTTCTTT
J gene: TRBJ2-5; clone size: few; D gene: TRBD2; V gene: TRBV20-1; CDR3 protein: CSASSRTSGRGKQETQYF; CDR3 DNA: TGCAGTGCTAGCTCCCGGACTAGCGGGAGAGGGAAGCAAGAGACCCAGTACTTC
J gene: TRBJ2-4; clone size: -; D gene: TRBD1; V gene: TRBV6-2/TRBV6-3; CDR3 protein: CASDRGLTKNIQYF; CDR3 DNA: TGTGCATCGGACAGGGGGCTAACCAAAAACATTCAGTACTTC
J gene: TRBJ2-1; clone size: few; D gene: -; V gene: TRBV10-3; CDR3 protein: CAISPDPEVHEQFF; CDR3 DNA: TGTGCCATCAGCCCAGACCCCGAGGTGCATGAGCAGTTCTTC
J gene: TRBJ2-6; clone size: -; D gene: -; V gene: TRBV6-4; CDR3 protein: CASSEQGTGANVLTF; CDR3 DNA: TGTGCCAGCAGCGAACAGGGAACTGGGGCCAACGTCCTGACTTTC
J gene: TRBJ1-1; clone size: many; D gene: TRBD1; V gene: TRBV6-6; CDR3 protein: CASSSTDRVRFFF; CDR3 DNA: TGTGCCAGCAGTTCTACCGACAGGGTACGGTTTTTCTTT
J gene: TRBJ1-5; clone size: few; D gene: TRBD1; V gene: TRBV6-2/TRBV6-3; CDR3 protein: CASSPTGQGVLSQPQHF; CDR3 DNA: TGTGCCAGCAGTCCGACGGGACAGGGGGTACTTTCTCAGCCCCAGCATTTT
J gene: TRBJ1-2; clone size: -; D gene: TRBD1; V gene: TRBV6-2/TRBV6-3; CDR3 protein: CAASYLLSTGSNYGYTF; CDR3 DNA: TGTGCCGCCAGCTACCTACTTTCGACAGGGTCCAACTATGGCTACACCTTC
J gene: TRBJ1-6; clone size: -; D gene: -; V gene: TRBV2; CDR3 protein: CASKRGGNWNSPLHF; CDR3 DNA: TGTGCCAGCAAAAGAGGAGGGAACTGGAATTCACCCCTCCACTTT
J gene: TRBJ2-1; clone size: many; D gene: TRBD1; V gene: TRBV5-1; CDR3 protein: CASSLGQGREQFF; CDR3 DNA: TGCGCCAGCAGCTTGGGACAGGGGAGGGAGCAGTTCTTC
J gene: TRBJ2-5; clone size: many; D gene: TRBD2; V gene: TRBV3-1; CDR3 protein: CASSQAGGAGAGLTQYF; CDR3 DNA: TGTGCCAGCAGCCAAGCGGGGGGAGCGGGAGCTGGTCTTACCCAGTACTTC
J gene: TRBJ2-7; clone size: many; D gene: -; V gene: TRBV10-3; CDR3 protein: CAISDTGRQASSYEQYF; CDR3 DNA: TGTGCCATCAGTGATACGGGGCGGCAGGCCTCCTCCTACGAGCAGTACTTC
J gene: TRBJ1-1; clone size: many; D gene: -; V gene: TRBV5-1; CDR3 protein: CASSLVTGTEAFF; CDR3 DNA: TGCGCCAGCAGCTTGGTTACGGGCACTGAAGCTTTCTTT
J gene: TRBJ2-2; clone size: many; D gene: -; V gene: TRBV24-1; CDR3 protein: CATSWGTNTGELFF; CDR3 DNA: TGTGCCACCTCCTGGGGGACTAACACCGGGGAGCTGTTTTTT
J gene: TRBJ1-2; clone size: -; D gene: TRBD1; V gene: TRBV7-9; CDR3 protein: CASSSGGTDYGYTF; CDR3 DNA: TGTGCCAGCAGCTCAGGGGGGACTGACTATGGCTACACCTTC
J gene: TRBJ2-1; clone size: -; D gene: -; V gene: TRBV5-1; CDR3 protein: CASSLDYSSYNEQFF; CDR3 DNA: TGCGCCAGCAGCTTGGATTACAGCTCCTACAATGAGCAGTTCTTC
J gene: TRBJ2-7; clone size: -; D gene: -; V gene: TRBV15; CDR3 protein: CATRERPNYEQYF; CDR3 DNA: TGTGCCACCAGGGAGCGGCCAAACTACGAGCAGTACTTC
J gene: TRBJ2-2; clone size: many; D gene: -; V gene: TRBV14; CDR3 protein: CASSQVITGNTGELFF; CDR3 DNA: TGTGCCAGCAGCCAAGTAATTACAGGCAACACCGGGGAGCTGTTTTTT
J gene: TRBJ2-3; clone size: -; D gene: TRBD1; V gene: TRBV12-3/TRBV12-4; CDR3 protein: CASSLGGGWAPQYF; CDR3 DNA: TGTGCCAGCAGTTTAGGAGGGGGCTGGGCCCCGCAGTATTTT
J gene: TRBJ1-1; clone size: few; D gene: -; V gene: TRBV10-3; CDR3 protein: CAISSGLFGAFF; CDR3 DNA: TGTGCCATCAGTTCCGGGCTGTTCGGGGCTTTCTTT
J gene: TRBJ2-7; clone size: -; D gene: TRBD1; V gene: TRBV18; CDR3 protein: CASSAGQGYEQYF; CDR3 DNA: TGTGCCAGCTCAGCGGGACAGGGCTACGAGCAGTACTTC
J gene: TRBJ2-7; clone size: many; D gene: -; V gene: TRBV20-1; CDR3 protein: CSASPSLYEQYF; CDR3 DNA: TGCAGTGCTAGTCCGTCCCTCTACGAGCAGTACTTC
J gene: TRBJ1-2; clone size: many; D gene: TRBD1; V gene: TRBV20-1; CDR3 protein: CSARGRGQGFDGYTF; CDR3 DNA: TGCAGTGCTAGAGGCAGAGGACAGGGTTTCGATGGCTACACCTTC
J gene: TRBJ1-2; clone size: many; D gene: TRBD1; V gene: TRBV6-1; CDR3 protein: CASSSGGQGASYGYTF; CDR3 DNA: TGTGCCAGCAGCTCCGGGGGACAGGGGGCTTCCTATGGCTACACCTTC
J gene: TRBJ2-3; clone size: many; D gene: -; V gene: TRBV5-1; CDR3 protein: CASRVDSPSTDTQYF; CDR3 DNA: TGCGCCAGCAGGGTCGACTCGCCAAGCACAGATACGCAGTATTTT
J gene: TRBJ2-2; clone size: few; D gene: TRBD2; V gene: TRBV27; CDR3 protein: CASSPRIAGAGELFF; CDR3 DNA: TGTGCCAGCAGTCCCAGGATAGCGGGAGCCGGGGAGCTGTTTTTT
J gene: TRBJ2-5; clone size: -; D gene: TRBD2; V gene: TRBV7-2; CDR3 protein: CASSLMGLAGEGETQYF; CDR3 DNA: TGTGCCAGCAGCTTAATGGGACTAGCGGGGGAAGGAGAGACCCAGTACTTC
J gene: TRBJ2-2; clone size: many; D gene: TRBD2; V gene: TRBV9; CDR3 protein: CASSVESLADTGELFF; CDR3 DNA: TGTGCCAGCAGCGTAGAGTCACTAGCGGACACCGGGGAGCTGTTTTTT
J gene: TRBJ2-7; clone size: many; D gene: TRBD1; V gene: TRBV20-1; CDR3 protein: CSAEGQGTTGYEQYF; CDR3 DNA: TGCAGTGCGGAGGGACAGGGTACTACAGGCTACGAGCAGTACTTC
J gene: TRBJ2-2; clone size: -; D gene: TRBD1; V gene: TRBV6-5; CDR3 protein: CASSYSTGLFTGELFF; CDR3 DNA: TGTGCCAGCAGTTACTCGACAGGGCTTTTCACCGGGGAGCTGTTTTTT
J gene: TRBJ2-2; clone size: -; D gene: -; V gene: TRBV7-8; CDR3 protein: CAGRGGNNRRSTGELFF; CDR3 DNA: TGTGCCGGCAGAGGGGGAAACAACCGGCGAAGTACCGGGGAGCTGTTTTTT
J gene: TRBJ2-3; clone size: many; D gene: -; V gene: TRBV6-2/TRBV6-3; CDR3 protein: CASSYGDTQYF; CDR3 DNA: TGTGCCAGCAGTTACGGGGATACGCAGTATTTT
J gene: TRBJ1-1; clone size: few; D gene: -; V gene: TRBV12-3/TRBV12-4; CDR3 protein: CASGPSLNTEAFF; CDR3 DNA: TGTGCCAGCGGACCATCTCTGAACACTGAAGCTTTCTTT
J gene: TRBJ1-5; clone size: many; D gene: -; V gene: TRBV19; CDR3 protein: CASNSALGSGQPQHF; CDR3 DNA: TGTGCCAGTAACAGTGCCCTGGGTAGCGGTCAGCCCCAGCATTTT
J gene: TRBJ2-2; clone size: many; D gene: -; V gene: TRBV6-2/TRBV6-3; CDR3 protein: CASRPIGNTGELFF; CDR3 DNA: TGTGCCAGCAGACCAATTGGGAACACCGGGGAGCTGTTTTTT
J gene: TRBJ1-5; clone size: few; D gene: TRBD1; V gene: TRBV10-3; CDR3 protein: CAVGQDNQPQHF; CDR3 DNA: TGTGCCGTCGGACAGGATAATCAGCCCCAGCATTTT